In this sample, the clone carrying this T cell receptor (beta chain) turned up many times. Its antigen is undetermined. These data originate in a study of T cells after yellow fever vaccination. Study results and limitations: After the booster, roughly 96% of CD4 and 88% of CD8 primary-response clones were re-detected. Contaminating bulk clonotypes could be abundant in FACS-sorted repertoires. Clonotypes found in both CD4 and CD8 compartments made up a small share.

Trimming left V 5 bases short and J 3 bases short, with 13 bases between. The CDR3 covers 14 residues. Germline assignment: CDR1 SGHVS and CDR2 FQNEAQ. 5'RACE template switching added a universal primer site and UMIs to TCR cDNA. From the 5' RACE reads, TCRdb called clonotypes with MiXCR, one entry per CDR3 protein. The table lists about 260,000 distinct CDR3 sequences, about 5.2% of them singletons. The rearrangement links TRBV7-8 to TRBJ2-5; D is unresolved. The sequenced sample was CD4+ T cells sorted from PBMCs, obtained on the day of the yellow fever booster vaccination. The source is a man younger than 35 who received the YFV17D yellow fever vaccine. Here the CDR3 DNA reads TGTGCCAGCAGCCGCCGTAATCAGGAAGAGACCCAGTACTTC. Residues: CASSRRNQEETQYF.